These 2 T cell receptor beta chains came from one sample sequenced in a study of T cell responses to AZD1222 COVID-19 vaccine (dated by TCRdb to about 2021). Libraries were prepared through the immunoSEQ multiplex PCR assay. Here the immuneACCESS table is served through TCRdb, limited to in-frame sequences with V and J called. Missing clones are a known gap in these copies; in checked studies unresolved V genes cover under half, and the rest lacks a known reason. The sample profile shows 95,000 to 100,000 clones; around nine tenths of them were found once. The biggest ten clones account for about 17% of the sample. The sample's time point label, in plain terms: about 28 days (+/-7) after the second vaccine dose. The input for sequencing was peripheral blood, taken 28 days after the second AZD1222 dose. Receptor source: an adult who received the AZD1222 COVID-19 vaccine.

This rearrangement joins TRBV4-2 to TRBJ2-5, with D uncertain. V was clipped by 0 bases and J by 1 base, with 12 bases between them. Germline CDR1 LGHNA, CDR2 YNFKEQ. The CDR3 contains 16 residues. CDR3 in amino acids: CASSQDRNRIQETQYF. The CDR3 DNA is TGTGCCAGCAGCCAAGATCGAAACAGAATCCAAGAGACCCAGTACTTC.

The gene calls are TRBV3-1 (or the pseudogene TRBV3-2) and TRBJ2-5; D not certain. The germline gives CDR1 LGHDT, CDR2 YNNKEL (reference sequence). This CDR3 is 14 amino acids long. Trimming left V 1 base short and J 4 bases short, with 10 bases between. Here the CDR3 reads CASSQGLSRETQYF. CDR3 nucleotide sequence: TGTGCCAGCAGCCAAGGGCTATCCAGAGAGACCCAGTACTTC.